Listed here are 30 T cell receptor beta chains from one sample, sequenced in a study of cytomegalovirus exposure and HLA in healthy donors. 13 Jbeta primers and 60 Vbeta primers were used for the PCR. Here immunoSEQ multiplex PCR was the method, and the copy in TCRdb shows in-frame clones only, minus some. This sample has 90,000 to 150,000 clones, with about 16% found just once. Specimen: PBMCs. The receptor set was obtained from a young woman in good health and CMV-seronegative.

A few counts support this clone. The rearrangement joins TRBV28 to TRBJ1-1, with D perhaps matching TRBD1 (6 bases). CDR1 MDHEN and CDR2 SYDVKM come from the germline V gene. Trimming cost V 7 bases and J 4 bases, with 13 bases left between them. The CDR3 consists of 13 residues. The CDR3 protein is CASTEQGTTEAFF. The CDR3 region has the DNA TGTGCCAGCACCGAACAGGGAACCACTGAAGCTTTCTTT.

This clone appeared a few times. This chain joins TRBV6-5 and TRBJ1-2; D uncertain. There are 13 residues in the CDR3. Germline V gives CDR1 MNHEY, CDR2 SVGAGI. The V end was cut by 4 bases, the J end by 4 bases, with 10 bases between. The CDR3 spells CASSSTISYGYTF. CDR3 nucleotides: TGTGCCAGCAGTTCCACTATTAGCTATGGCTACACCTTC.

This clone was seen ten or more times. This sequence joins TRBV23-1 and TRBJ2-7, with D possibly being TRBD2 (7 bases). TRBV23-1 qualifies as an ORF whose function is uncertain. Trimming left V 2 bases short and J 4 bases short, with 24 bases between. The CDR3 is 18 residues long. The CDR3 DNA is TGCGCCAGCAGTCAACTCCTCGGCTTCGGGGGGCCATGGTACGAGCAGTACTTC. It specifies CASSQLLGFGGPWYEQYF.

This clone was counted between two and nine times. The chain joins TRBV6-1 to TRBJ1-6; no clear D gene. The V gene lost 8 bases and the J gene lost 7 bases, with 18 bases spanning the gap. In germline, CDR1 is MNHNS, CDR2 SASEGT. This CDR3 is built from 15 residues. The CDR3 nucleotides are TGTGCCAGCGTGAGGGATCCGAGGTTGAATTCACCCCTCCACTTT. Translating it yields CASVRDPRLNSPLHF.

The chain has TRBV7-2 and TRBJ2-7; a possible D gene is TRBD1 (5 bases). This CDR3 has 14 residues. The germline V and J ends were trimmed by 1 base and 5 bases, with 12 bases remaining between them. Per germline, CDR1 SGHTA and CDR2 FQGNSA. CDR3 nucleotide sequence: TGTGCCAGCAGCTTAGGGGCCAGGGTCCACGAGCAGTACTTC. This translates into CASSLGARVHEQYF.

Written as DNA, the CDR3 is TGTGCCAGCAGCTTTAGCGGGACACCCTATGGCTACACCTTC. Translated: CASSFSGTPYGYTF. The chain carries TRBV11-2 and TRBJ1-2; a weak D match, TRBD1 (6 bases). Looked up from germline, CDR1 is SGHAT and CDR2 is FQNNGV. There are 14 residues in the CDR3. Trimming left V 3 bases short and J 4 bases short, with 12 bases between.

This chain connects TRBV30 to TRBJ2-3; TRBD2 matches 12 bases. This CDR3 comprises 17 residues. Trimming took 5 bases from V and 1 from J; bases not matched to a gene: 10. CDR1 is GTSNPN, CDR2 SVGIG, per germline (reference sequence). The CDR3 loop reads CAWERASGGVGTDTQYF. The CDR3 nucleotides read TGTGCCTGGGAGCGGGCTAGCGGGGGGGTGGGCACAGATACGCAGTATTTT.

The rearrangement links TRBV6-1 to TRBJ1-2; TRBD1 matches 7 bases. Germline V gene sequence: CDR1 MNHNS, CDR2 SASEGT. The V and J ends lost 2 bases and 4 bases, in that order; junction bases with no gene match: 7. The CDR3 extends over 15 amino acids. In nucleotides, the CDR3 is TGTGCCAGCAGTGAATCCTTAGACAGGGCCTATGGCTACACCTTC. Translating it yields CASSESLDRAYGYTF.

This chain connects TRBV19 to TRBJ2-1; D remains unclear. The V and J ends lost 1 base and 0 bases respectively, with 7 bases between them. Per the germline V gene, CDR1 is LNHDA and CDR2 is SQIVND (reference sequence). This CDR3 has 15 amino acids. The CDR3 spells CASSIGATSYNEQFF. CDR3 coding DNA: TGTGCCAGTAGTATAGGAGCAACCTCCTACAATGAGCAGTTCTTC.

This CDR3 reads CASSLTSGSAGELFF. The CDR3 nucleotides read TGCGCCAGCAGCTTGACTAGCGGGAGCGCCGGGGAGCTGTTTTTT. The chain carries TRBV5-1 and TRBJ2-2, with 11 positions matching TRBD2. With V trimmed by 1 base and J by 6 bases, 2 bases remained unmatched. CDR1 and CDR2 (germline): SGHRS, YFSETQ. This CDR3 contains 15 residues.

This clone was detected only a few times. CDR3 in DNA: TGCGCCAGCAGCCAAGTAGTGGACTTAAGCTCCTATAATTCACCCCTCCACTTT. Its translation: CASSQVVDLSSYNSPLHF. V and J are TRBV4-3 and TRBJ1-6, with unresolved D. There are 18 residues in the CDR3. V lost 1 base, J lost 0 bases, and 13 bases lay in between. Germline values: CDR1 LGHNA, CDR2 YSLEER.

This clone was seen only a few times. This chain links TRBV7-3 with TRBJ2-5; 11 nucleotides match TRBD2. Germline V gene data show CDR1 as SGHTA and CDR2 as FQGTGA. CDR3 length: 16 amino acids. The ends lost 4 bases at V and 2 bases at J; junction bases unmatched: 6. The CDR3 spells CASSSQRLAGQETQYF. For the CDR3, the DNA is TGTGCCAGCAGCTCACAGCGACTAGCGGGGCAAGAGACCCAGTACTTC.

This clone showed up just a few times. This sequence joins TRBV6-1 and TRBJ2-7; D might be TRBD1 (6 bases). Germline loops: CDR1 MNHNS, CDR2 SASEGT. The CDR3 contains 15 residues. V dropped 7 bases and J dropped 0 bases, with 16 bases sitting between them. CDR3 nucleotide sequence: TGTGCCAGCAATGATCAGGGGCGAACCTCCTACGAGCAGTACTTC. Translated: CASNDQGRTSYEQYF.

V is TRBV27 and J is TRBJ2-2; a weak D match, TRBD2 (5 bases). This CDR3 is built from 14 residues. The germline V gene has CDR1 MNHEY and CDR2 SMNVEV (reference sequence). V shed 0 bases and J shed 5 bases, with 7 bases lying between them. The chain's CDR3 is CASSLSGSTGELFF. CDR3 bases: TGTGCCAGCAGTTTATCGGGGAGTACCGGGGAGCTGTTTTTT.

The rearrangement links TRBV2 to TRBJ1-5, with D possibly TRBD1 on 5 matching bases. This CDR3 comprises 14 residues. V was cut by 3 bases and J by 7 bases, with 13 bases left in between. The germline V gene encodes CDR1 SNHLY and CDR2 FYNNEI. For the CDR3, the DNA is TGTGCCAGCAGTGAGGGGGAGGGGCACCAGCCCCAGCATTTT. It specifies CASSEGEGHQPQHF.

This clone was seen a handful of times. The rearrangement joins TRBV25-1 to TRBJ1-6, with D perhaps TRBD1 (5 bases). The CDR3 has 16 amino acids. V was clipped by 5 bases and J by 3 bases, with 14 bases between them. Germline loops: CDR1 MGHDK, CDR2 SYGVNS. The CDR3 DNA reads as TGTGCCAGCAGTCCGTCGGCTGACAGCTATAATTCACCCCTCCACTTT. Encoded protein: CASSPSADSYNSPLHF.

This chain links TRBV30 with TRBJ2-1, with a weak D call TRBD2 (5 bases). V was trimmed by 0 bases and J by 2 bases, leaving 11 bases between them. The CDR3 loop spans 15 amino acids. Germline V gives CDR1 GTSNPN, CDR2 SVGIG (reference sequence). The chain's CDR3 is CAWSVSGIAYNEQFF. As DNA, the CDR3 is TGTGCCTGGAGTGTTTCGGGAATTGCCTACAATGAGCAGTTCTTC. Combining the CDR3 with reference TRBV30 and TRBJ2-1 gives the whole variable domain SQTIHQWPATLVQPVGSPLSLECTVEGTSNPNLYWYRQAAGRGLQLLFYSVGIGQISSEVPQNLSASRPQDRQFILSSKKLLLSDSGFYLCAWSVSGIAYNEQFFGPGTRLTVL.

This clone appeared a few times. The rearrangement joins TRBV15 to TRBJ2-7; 9 positions match TRBD1. This CDR3 has 15 residues. The V and J ends lost 5 bases and 0 bases, in that order; junction bases with no gene match: 5. Germline V gene lookup returns CDR1 LNHNV and CDR2 YYDKDF (reference sequence). The CDR3 DNA is TGTGCCACCAGCGGAGGGACAGGGAGCTCCTACGAGCAGTACTTC. Translating gives CATSGGTGSSYEQYF.

The chain uses TRBV29-1 and TRBJ2-3; D is possibly TRBD1 (5 bases). CDR1 and CDR2 (germline): SQVTM, ANQGSEA. This CDR3 is built from 13 residues. Trimming pared 1 base from V and 4 bases from J, leaving 9 bases between. Here the CDR3 reads CSVEAPGSDTQYF. CDR3 DNA: TGCAGCGTTGAAGCCCCAGGGTCAGATACGCAGTATTTT.

This clone appeared a few times. The chain couples TRBV6-1 to TRBJ1-1; 9 nucleotides align to TRBD1. The trim removed 1 base at V and 1 base at J, leaving 1 base unmatched. The CDR3 extends over 15 amino acids. Per the germline V gene, CDR1 is MNHNS and CDR2 is SASEGT. In DNA form, the CDR3 reads TGTGCCAGCAGTGAAGGACAGGGGGGGAACACTGAAGCTTTCTTT. Protein: CASSEGQGGNTEAFF.

V is TRBV30 and J is TRBJ1-1; D possibly corresponds to TRBD1 (6 bases). V lost 7 bases and J 6 bases, leaving 18 bases between the germline ends. Germline lookup yields CDR1 GTSNPN and CDR2 SVGIG (reference sequence). This CDR3 comprises 13 residues. Here the CDR3 reads CAYQPRGKAEAFF. The CDR3 nucleotides are TGTGCCTACCAACCCAGGGGAAAGGCTGAAGCTTTCTTT.

This chain joins TRBV2 and TRBJ1-2; TRBD1 might be the D (5 bases). V gave up 7 bases and J gave up 1 base, with 10 bases separating them. Germline-derived CDR1 and CDR2 are SNHLY and FYNNEI. The CDR3 has 13 amino acids. The CDR3 sequence: CASTGGVNYGYTF. The CDR3 DNA sequence: TGTGCCAGCACCGGGGGGGTTAACTATGGCTACACCTTC.

Only a few counts were recorded for this clone. The CDR3 bases are TGTGCCAGCAGCTTGGCCCCAGGGCCCTACGAGCAGTACTTC. It specifies CASSLAPGPYEQYF. The genes are TRBV5-6 and TRBJ2-7, with TRBD1 as a possible D gene (5 bases). Germline CDR1 is SGHDT and CDR2 is YYEEEE. The germline V and J ends were trimmed by 0 bases and 2 bases, with 9 bases remaining between them. This CDR3 is 14 amino acids long.

The chain couples TRBV9 to TRBJ1-5, with TRBD1 matching over 12 bases. Trimming at V came to 7 bases and at J to 7 bases, leaving 0 bases not matched to a gene. The germline V gene encodes CDR1 SGDLS and CDR2 YYNGEE. CDR3 length: 12 amino acids. The chain's CDR3 is CASGTGGQPQHF. CDR3 DNA sequence: TGTGCCAGCGGGACAGGGGGCCAGCCCCAGCATTTT.

This clone was seen more than once but under ten times. The V gene is TRBV11-3, the J gene TRBJ2-5, with 14 bases aligning to TRBD2. CDR3 length equals 16 residues. The V and J ends lost 8 bases and 5 bases, in that order; junction bases with no gene match: 10. CDR1 SGHNT and CDR2 YENEEA come from the germline V gene. CDR3 amino acids: CASSEGLAGGGETQYF. The CDR3 nucleotides read TGTGCCAGCTCGGAAGGACTAGCGGGAGGTGGCGAGACCCAGTACTTC.

This sequence joins TRBV9 and TRBJ1-6, with D perhaps matching TRBD1 (6 bases). The CDR3 has 13 residues. V lost 3 bases and J lost 10, with 11 bases in between. Germline values: CDR1 SGDLS, CDR2 YYNGEE. Here the CDR3 DNA reads TGTGCCAGCAGCGGGACAGTTTCCTCACCCCTCCACTTT. This translates into CASSGTVSSPLHF.

V usage is TRBV5-5 and J usage is TRBJ1-5, with TRBD1 matching 9 bases. Trimming at V came to 1 base and at J to 4 bases, leaving 12 bases not matched to a gene. The CDR3 is made up of 18 amino acids. Germline assignment: CDR1 SGHKS and CDR2 YYEKEE (reference sequence). The CDR3 region is CASSLRGGDRVRNQPQHF. The CDR3 nucleotides read TGTGCCAGCAGCTTGCGGGGAGGGGACAGGGTTCGGAATCAGCCCCAGCATTTT.

V and J are TRBV5-1 and TRBJ2-3; TRBD2 matches at 13 bases. The germline gives CDR1 SGHRS, CDR2 YFSETQ. This CDR3 has 17 amino acids. V was pared by 4 bases and J by 1 base, with 6 bases of the junction left unmatched. The CDR3 nucleotides are TGCGCCAGCAGCCCCCGGGGACTAGCGGGGCGCACAGATACGCAGTATTTT. Amino acid sequence: CASSPRGLAGRTDTQYF.

This clone has only a few counts. The chain joins TRBV2 to TRBJ1-2; a weak D match, TRBD1 (6 bases). The CDR3 runs to 14 residues. Germline V gene lookup returns CDR1 SNHLY and CDR2 FYNNEI. V shed 7 bases and J shed 0 bases, with 12 bases lying between them. The CDR3 DNA reads TGTGCCAGCAATGGACAGCAAGCTAACTATGGCTACACCTTC. This sequence encodes CASNGQQANYGYTF.

The rearrangement uses TRBV9 and TRBJ2-2; D ambiguous. CDR3 length equals 13 residues. In germline, CDR1 is SGDLS, CDR2 YYNGEE. The germline V and J ends were trimmed by 1 base and 6 bases, with 7 bases remaining between them. The CDR3 bases are TGTGCCAGCAGCGTAACTACTTCCGGGGAGCTGTTTTTT. Its translation is CASSVTTSGELFF.